This T cell receptor (beta chain) stems from a study of control samples from healthy donors and cancer patients (dated by TCRdb to the early 2020s). Of note for this clone: There is no known antigen for this receptor. Base qualities were left out, and no much larger clone turns up one base away.

Libraries were constructed by the immunoSEQ multiplex PCR assay. TCRdb stores this immuneACCESS table with in-frame sequences only. Part of the clones is absent; in the studies checked, under half of the shortfall reflects unresolved V genes, and no reason is known for the rest. The sample has 150,000 to 200,000 clones on record, 90% to 95% of them singletons. The ten top clones hold approximately 4% of the sample. Sequenced input: blood. The TCR comes from an older woman in good health.

The CDR3 in this case is CASSIVGGNYGYTF. The base sequence is TGTGCCAGCAGCATCGTGGGGGGAAACTATGGCTACACCTTC. The chain employs TRBV7-9 and TRBJ1-2, with TRBD1 perhaps the D gene, on 5 matching bases. The CDR3 numbers 14 residues from cysteine through phenylalanine. Only the CDR3 DNA stays, 42 bases, in frame from base 1. CDR1 and CDR2, looked up from the germline V gene (reference sequence), are SEHNR and FQNEAQ. The V and J ends are trimmed by 5 bases and 2 bases, leaving 12 bases between them.